This TCR beta chain is drawn from a study of human T cells and chemical hapten exposure. Individual cDNA molecules received unique molecular identifiers in the library. Methods used by the authors: Samples contained a median of 95,638 TCRs, with a range of roughly 23,224 to 700,000. In TCRdb, the RACE reads were re-called with MiXCR into one record per CDR3 protein. The V and J calls and clone size are TCRdb's, not the authors'. The sample carries roughly 75,000 distinct CDR3 sequences, around 9.4% recorded once. This clonotype turned up a few times. V lost 3 bases to trimming and J lost 3 bases, with 22 bases between them. The CDR3 extends over 18 amino acids. Germline V gene sequence: CDR1 SGHAT, CDR2 FQNNGV. Time point here: healthy volunteer bleed at 6 weeks. Whole blood that had not been fractionated was the source of extracted total RNA.

This receptor was taken from a female donor in good health. Some clones in this sample may be carry-over from other donors' samples. Sequenced input: whole blood. V and J are TRBV11-2 and TRBJ2-3; tentatively, D is TRBD1 (5 bases). CDR3 protein: CASSFTTRRLAGTDTQYF. The CDR3 DNA is TGTGCCAGCAGCTTTACCACGCGTAGATTAGCAGGGACAGATACGCAGTATTTT.